The entry below describes one T cell receptor beta chain. Clones were sequenced by immunoSEQ multiplex PCR, and TCRdb holds only the in-frame ones, with some missing. The sample contains approximately 100,000 clones, roughly nine tenths of which appear only once. This specimen belongs to a study of T cell changes during pregnancy in multiple sclerosis. The material sequenced was peripheral blood, taken before pregnancy. This clonotype originated in a female donor with multiple sclerosis, enrolled in a pregnancy study.

DNA of the CDR3: TGTGCCATCAGGCCGTTACAGGAACGGTATGGCTACACCTTC. Translated: CAIRPLQERYGYTF. The chain recombines TRBV10-3 with TRBJ1-2, with a weak D call TRBD1 (5 bases). Trimming stripped 6 bases from V and 5 bases from J, with 16 bases between. Germline CDR1 is ENHRY and CDR2 is SYGVKD. CDR3 size: 14 residues.